The 6 T cell receptor beta chains in this list originate from one sample, sequenced in a study of beta chain features in type 1 diabetes. The isolated RNA, all of it, was reverse transcribed, so expressed TCRB transcripts were what got sequenced. TCRdb keeps only in-frame clones here, not all; method: immunoSEQ multiplex PCR. The data contain around 40,000 clones, 51% of them singletons. Material for sequencing was Tregs from blood. The receptors come from a woman between 18 and 29 years old in good health.

The rearrangement links TRBV2 to TRBJ2-3; TRBD2 might be the D (6 bases). The CDR3 extends over 16 amino acids. CDR1 is SNHLY and CDR2 is FYNNEI in the germline V gene. V gave up 3 bases and J gave up 0 bases, with 13 bases separating them. The CDR3 loop reads CASSDGGSSSTDTQYF. The CDR3 nucleotides are TGTGCCAGCAGTGACGGGGGTTCATCTAGCACAGATACGCAGTATTTT.

The genes are TRBV6-1 and TRBJ1-2, with D perhaps TRBD1 (5 bases). Deletions cut 7 bases from V and 9 bases from J, with 24 bases between. The CDR3 is 15 amino acids. CDR1 MNHNS and CDR2 SASEGT come from the germline V gene. This CDR3 is CASNLGQTKAPRYTF. The CDR3 DNA reads TGTGCCAGCAATCTAGGACAAACGAAAGCTCCTCGCTACACCTTC.

This chain links TRBV19 with TRBJ2-1; possibly TRBD1 for D (5 bases). The CDR3 is made up of 13 amino acids. V was shortened by 3 bases and J by 9 bases, with 12 bases between the two germline ends. CDR1 and CDR2 (germline): LNHDA, SQIVND (reference sequence). This CDR3 reads CASSINGQSEQFF. The CDR3 DNA is TGTGCCAGTAGTATCAACGGACAATCTGAGCAGTTCTTC.

This clone has just one count. The chain recombines TRBV23-1 with TRBJ1-1; D perhaps matches TRBD1 (6 bases). TRBV23-1 is sorted into the ORF group, with uncertain function. CDR3 length equals 14 residues. V was shortened by 2 bases and J by 4 bases, with 11 bases between the two germline ends. This CDR3 is CASSQTQGCTEAFF. DNA for the CDR3: TGCGCCAGCAGTCAAACGCAGGGGTGCACTGAAGCTTTCTTT.

This clone appeared a few times. V and J are TRBV28 and TRBJ2-5; weak D call: TRBD1 (6 bases). The tail of the sequence fits TRBJ2-7 better, so the J call may be wrong. Germline V gene data show CDR1 as MDHEN and CDR2 as SYDVKM. The CDR3 spans 14 residues. CDR3 sequence: CASSFQGRRYEQYF. Here the CDR3 DNA reads TGTGCCAGCAGTTTTCAGGGGCGTAGGTACGAGCAGTACTTC.

The rearrangement uses TRBV6-1 and TRBJ1-1; D is unresolved. Germline CDR1 reads MNHNS; CDR2 reads SASEGT. The CDR3 has 12 residues. V gave up 7 bases and J gave up 4 bases, with 10 bases separating them. CDR3 loop: CASTVDRTEAFF. The CDR3 DNA is TGTGCCAGCACCGTAGATCGCACTGAAGCTTTCTTT.